The clone carrying this T cell receptor (beta chain) was counted only a few times. Its antigen is not identified. Researchers made TCR beta libraries by using iRepertoire HTBI primers and running Arm-PCR on CDR3 regions. MiXCR, run by TCRdb on the multiplex PCR reads, gives a single entry per CDR3 protein. The sample carries approximately 560,000 distinct CDR3 sequences, about 16% recorded once. The data belong to a study of regulatory T cells in long-lasting Graves disease. This CDR3 region has 13 residues. Germline V gene sequence: CDR1 GTSNPN, CDR2 SVGIG (reference sequence). The V gene lost 2 bases and the J gene lost 7 bases, with 15 bases spanning the gap. Regarding time point: newly diagnosed GD, antithyroid drugs for less than 3 months. Extracted PBMC RNA gave rise to the TCR library. Diagnoses of Graves' disease were made by American Thyroid Association guidelines. Study findings and constraints: Persistent Graves' cases showed lower TCR diversity than newly diagnosed cases.

These same data were also listed under a study on T cells in Graves' hyperthyroidism and ophthalmopathy. Per that study: Ophthalmopathy onset followed model prediction by a median about 6.9 months.

This clonotype was sampled from a man in his late teens or twenties with Graves disease. The material was peripheral blood mononuclear cells (PBMCs), obtained at new diagnosis, from a patient treated with antithyroid drugs. The chain combines TRBV30 with TRBJ2-7; D uncertain. The CDR3 here is CAWSLGRLGEQYF. The CDR3 DNA reads as TGTGCCTGGAGTCTGGGCAGGTTGGGGGAGCAGTACTTC.